This T cell receptor beta chain was sequenced in a study of beta chain features in type 1 diabetes. Study conclusions and caveats: In all four CD4+ subsets, TCRB CDR3 length was significantly, moderately reduced in type 1 diabetes.

cDNA synthesis used the whole RNA isolate, giving expressed TCRB sequences. Measured with immunoSEQ multiplex PCR; TCRdb has only the in-frame clones, and not every one. The sample lists 300,000 to 350,000 clones, approximately 15% occurring once. Points on this clone: The antigen is undetermined.

Trimming left V 8 bases short and J 2 bases short, with 11 bases between. The CDR3 has 13 residues. CDR1 and CDR2 (germline): SGHNT, YENEEA. The chain couples TRBV11-3 to TRBJ2-3; perhaps TRBD1 as D (5 bases). Sequencing was performed on naive CD4+ T cells from blood. The TCR comes from a woman aged 18-29 years with type 1 diabetes. The CDR3 coding sequence is TGTGCCAGCGGGCGGACAATCACAGATACGCAGTATTTT. Translating it yields CASGRTITDTQYF.